The source of this T cell receptor (beta chain) is a study of blood T cells in healthy people across ages. As for the study in general: Template-switching capture recovered about one barcoded beta molecule per two T cells. Overall study findings and caveats: Naive and antigen-experienced cells were not separated, limiting conclusive comparison.

V dropped 4 bases and J dropped 4; count of bases not matched to a gene: 17. The CDR3 runs 17 residues. The germline V gene has CDR1 SGDLS and CDR2 YYNGEE. A sample-barcoded 5' primer and a J-beta primer mix were used in a second PCR of about 6 to 11 cycles. MiXCR, run by TCRdb on the 5' RACE reads, gives a single entry per CDR3 protein. The table shows 920,000 or so distinct CDR3 sequences, with 45% occurring only once. Approximately 9.2 milliliters was the volume of peripheral blood drawn from each donor. Every sample had a minimum of 6 million PBMCs isolated. This clonotype was detected a few times. Its antigen is unidentified.

The chain has TRBV9 and TRBJ2-7; 7 bases fit TRBD1. This sequence was found in a woman in her sixties in good health. The sample was blood. Written as DNA, the CDR3 is TGTGCCAGCAGCAAAGGGACAGACTCAGACTTCCTTTACGAGCAGTACTTC. Translation: CASSKGTDSDFLYEQYF.